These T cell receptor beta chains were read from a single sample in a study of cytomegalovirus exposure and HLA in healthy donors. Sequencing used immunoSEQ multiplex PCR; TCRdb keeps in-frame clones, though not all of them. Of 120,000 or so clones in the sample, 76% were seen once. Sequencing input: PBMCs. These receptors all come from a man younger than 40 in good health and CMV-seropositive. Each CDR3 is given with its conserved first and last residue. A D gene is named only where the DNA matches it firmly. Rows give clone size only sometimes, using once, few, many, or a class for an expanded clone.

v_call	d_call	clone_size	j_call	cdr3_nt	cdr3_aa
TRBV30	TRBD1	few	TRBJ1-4	TGTGCCTGGAGTGTACTGGGACAGGGGCTCCAAAAACTGTTTTTT	CAWSVLGQGLQKLFF
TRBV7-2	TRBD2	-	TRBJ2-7	TGTGCCAGCAGCTCCAGAGGACCACTAGCGGGGGGGATCTACGAGCAGTACTTC	CASSSRGPLAGGIYEQYF
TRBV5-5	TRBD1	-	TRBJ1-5	TGTGCCAGCAGCTCGACAGGGAGAGTGGGTCAGCCCCAGCATTTT	CASSSTGRVGQPQHF
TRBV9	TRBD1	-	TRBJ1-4	TGTGCCAGCAGCGCCAGGACAGGGGGCACTGAAAAACTGTTTTTT	CASSARTGGTEKLFF
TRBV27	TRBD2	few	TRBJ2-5	TGTGCCAGCAGTTTAGGGTCGGGGGGCCAAGAGACCCAGTACTTC	CASSLGSGGQETQYF
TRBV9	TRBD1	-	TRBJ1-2	TGTGCCAGCAGCCCCCGACAGGGTAAGGGATATGGCTACACCTTC	CASSPRQGKGYGYTF
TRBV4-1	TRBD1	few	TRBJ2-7	TGCGCCAGCAGCCAAGGTCCGGGACAGTCCGCCTACGAGCAGTACTTC	CASSQGPGQSAYEQYF
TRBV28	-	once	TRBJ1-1	TGTGCCAGCAGTTTATCGGGTAACACTGAAGCTTTCTTT	CASSLSGNTEAFF
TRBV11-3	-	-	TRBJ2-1	TGTGCCAGCAGCCTGGACAACCTCAATGAGCAGTTCTTC	CASSLDNLNEQFF
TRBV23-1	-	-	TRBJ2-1	TGCGCCAGCAGTCCCGCGGGGGCCCTTAGCTCCTACAATGAGCAGTTCTTC	CASSPAGALSSYNEQFF
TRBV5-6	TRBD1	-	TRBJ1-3	TGTGCCAGCAACGCCGACAGGGGGCCTGGAAACACCATATATTTT	CASNADRGPGNTIYF
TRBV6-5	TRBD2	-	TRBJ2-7	TGTGCCAGCAGTTATACACTAGCGGGGGGCTACGAGCAGTACTTC	CASSYTLAGGYEQYF
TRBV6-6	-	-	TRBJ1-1	TGTGCCAGCAGTTACTCGAAGGAAGGGGCGGACACTGAAGCTTTCTTT	CASSYSKEGADTEAFF
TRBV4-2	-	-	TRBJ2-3	TGTGCCAGCAGCCAAGAAGGGGTTAGTACAGATACGCAGTATTTT	CASSQEGVSTDTQYF
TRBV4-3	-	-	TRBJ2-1	TGCGCCAGCAGCCAGGGGGCCTACTCCTACAATGAGCAGTTCTTC	CASSQGAYSYNEQFF
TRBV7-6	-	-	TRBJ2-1	TGTGCCAGCACGGCGGCCTTATACAATGAGCAGTTCTTC	CASTAALYNEQFF
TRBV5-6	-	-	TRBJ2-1	TGTGCCAGCAGCTTGACGAGGAATGAGCAGTTCTTC	CASSLTRNEQFF
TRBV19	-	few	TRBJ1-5	TGTGCCAGTACCAGGTCGAACGGGGGCAATCAGCCCCAGCATTTT	CASTRSNGGNQPQHF
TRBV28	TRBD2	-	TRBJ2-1	TGTGCCAGCAGTTTACATGCGGGGGGGTTGAATGAGCAGTTCTTC	CASSLHAGGLNEQFF
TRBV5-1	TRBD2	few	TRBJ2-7	TGCGCCAGCAGCCCCTCGGGGGGGGCCTTTAGCTCCTACGAGCAGTACTTC	CASSPSGGAFSSYEQYF
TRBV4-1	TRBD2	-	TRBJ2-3	TGCGCCAGCAGCCAAAGAGCGGGAACTAGCACAGATACGCAGTATTTT	CASSQRAGTSTDTQYF
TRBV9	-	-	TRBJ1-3	TGTGCCAGCAGCGGAGGGCCCCTTTTCTCTGGAAACACCATATATTTT	CASSGGPLFSGNTIYF
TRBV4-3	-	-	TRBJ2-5	TGCGCCAGCAGACCAAGAGGAACCGGTCCAGAGACCCAGTACTTC	CASRPRGTGPETQYF
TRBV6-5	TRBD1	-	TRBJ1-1	TGTGCCAGCAGCCGAGAGGACAGGGGGTTCGTAGCTTTCTTT	CASSREDRGFVAFF
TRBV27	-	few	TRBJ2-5	TGTGCCAGCAGTTTAAACGGGGGACTCCTCCAAGAGACCCAGTACTTC	CASSLNGGLLQETQYF
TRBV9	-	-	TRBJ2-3	TGTGCCAGCAGCGTAGGGACTGACCCTAGCACAGATACGCAGTATTTT	CASSVGTDPSTDTQYF
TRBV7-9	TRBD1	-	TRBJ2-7	TGTGCCAGCACCACAGGGGTGGACTACGAGCAGTACTTC	CASTTGVDYEQYF
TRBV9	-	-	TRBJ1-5	TGTGCCAGCAGCCAGGAGGCGGGGGGCAGCCAGCCCCAGCATTTT	CASSQEAGGSQPQHF
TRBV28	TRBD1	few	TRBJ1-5	TGTGCCAGCAGTTGGACAGGGGGGCTCAATCAGCCCCAGCATTTT	CASSWTGGLNQPQHF
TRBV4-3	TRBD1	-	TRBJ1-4	TGCGCCAGCAGCCATCCGGGACAGGCTAATGAAAAACTGTTTTTT	CASSHPGQANEKLFF
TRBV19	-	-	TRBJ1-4	TGTGCCAGTAGTGCACTCCCGACAGTTCGGAATGAAAAACTGTTTTTT	CASSALPTVRNEKLFF
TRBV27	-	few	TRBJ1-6	TGTGCCAGCAGTTTAGGGAGGGTACGGAGCTCCTATAATTCACCCCTCCACTTT	CASSLGRVRSSYNSPLHF
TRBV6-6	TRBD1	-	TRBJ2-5	TGTGCCAGCATCGGACAGGGAGGCCCCTACCAAGAGACCCAGTACTTC	CASIGQGGPYQETQYF
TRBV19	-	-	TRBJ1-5	TGTGCCAGTAGTACCCAGGGTTCCCAGCATTTT	CASSTQGSQHF
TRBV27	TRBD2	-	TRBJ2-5	TGTGCCAGCAGCTCGTGGGGGGGGGAGACCCAGTACTTC	CASSSWGGETQYF
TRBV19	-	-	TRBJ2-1	TGTGCCAGTAGTGCACAGGAAAGCTCCTACAATGAGCAGTTCTTC	CASSAQESSYNEQFF
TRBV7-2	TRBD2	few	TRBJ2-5	TGTGCCAGCAGCTTAGGGGCTAGCGGGTCAGGCGAGACCCAGTACTTC	CASSLGASGSGETQYF
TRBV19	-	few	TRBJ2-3	TGTGCCAGTAGTAGACTATCCGGAGATACGCAGTATTTT	CASSRLSGDTQYF
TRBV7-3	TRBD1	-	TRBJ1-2	TGTGCCAGCAGCGGAACAGGGGGCTATGGCTACACCTTC	CASSGTGGYGYTF
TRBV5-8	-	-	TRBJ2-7	TGTGCCAGCAGCTCCGGGATCCGGTCGTTCTACGAGCAGTACTTC	CASSSGIRSFYEQYF
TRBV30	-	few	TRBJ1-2	TGTGCCTGGAGTGACACCAGGGGCCTCATCTTTCAATATGGCTACACCTTC	CAWSDTRGLIFQYGYTF
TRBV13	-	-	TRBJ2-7	TGTGCCAGCAGCCAAAGACTAAACTCGAACCAGTACGAGCAGTACTTC	CASSQRLNSNQYEQYF
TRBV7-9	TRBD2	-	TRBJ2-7	TGTGCCAGCAGCTCCTTAGCGGGGGTTCCCTACGAGCAGTACTTC	CASSSLAGVPYEQYF
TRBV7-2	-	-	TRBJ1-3	TGTGCCAGCAGCTTAGCCCCGGACAGCTCTGGAAACACCATATATTTT	CASSLAPDSSGNTIYF
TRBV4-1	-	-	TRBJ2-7	TGCGCCAGCAGCCAGCAACAGGCAAGCTCCTACGAGCAGTACTTC	CASSQQQASSYEQYF
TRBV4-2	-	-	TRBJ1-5	TGTGCCAGCAGCGCCCGGGACAATCGGAATCAGCCCCAGCATTTT	CASSARDNRNQPQHF
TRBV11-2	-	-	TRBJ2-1	TGTGCCAGCAGCGGAGTAAGAGGCTACAATGAGCAGTTCTTC	CASSGVRGYNEQFF
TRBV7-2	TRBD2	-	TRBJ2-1	TGTGCCAGCAGCTTAGGCCCAGCGGGGGGGCCGAATGAGCAGTTCTTC	CASSLGPAGGPNEQFF
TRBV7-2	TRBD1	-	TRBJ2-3	TGTGCCAGCAGCTTAGCCCGGGGACAGGGGGGGATAGGGTATACGCAGTATTTT	CASSLARGQGGIGYTQYF
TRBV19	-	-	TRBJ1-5	TGTGCCAGTAGCCTGAACCCACACACTCAGCCCCAGCATTTT	CASSLNPHTQPQHF
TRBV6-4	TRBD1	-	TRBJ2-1	TGTGCCAGCAGTGAGGGACAGGGGTACAATGAGCAGTTCTTC	CASSEGQGYNEQFF
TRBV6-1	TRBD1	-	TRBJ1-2	TGTGCCAGCAGTCCCGGGACAGGGGGCTCTGGCTACACCTTC	CASSPGTGGSGYTF
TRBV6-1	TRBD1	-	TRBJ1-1	TGTGCCAGCAGAGGACAGGGGATGAACACTGAAGCTTTCTTT	CASRGQGMNTEAFF
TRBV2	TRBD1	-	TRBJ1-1	TGTGCCAGCAGTGAAAGGGGACAGGGGTACACTGAAGCTTTCTTT	CASSERGQGYTEAFF
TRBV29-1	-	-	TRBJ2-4	TGCAGCGTTGTGGACAGTGGCGGCATTCAGTACTTC	CSVVDSGGIQYF